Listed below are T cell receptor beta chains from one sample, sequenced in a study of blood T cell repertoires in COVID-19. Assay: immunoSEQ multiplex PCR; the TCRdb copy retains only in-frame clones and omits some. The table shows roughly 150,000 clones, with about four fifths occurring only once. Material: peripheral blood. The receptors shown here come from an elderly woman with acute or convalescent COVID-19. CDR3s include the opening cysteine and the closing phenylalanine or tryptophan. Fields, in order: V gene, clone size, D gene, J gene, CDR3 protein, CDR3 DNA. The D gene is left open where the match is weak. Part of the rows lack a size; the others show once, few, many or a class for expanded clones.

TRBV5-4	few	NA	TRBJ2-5	CASSPDTEETQYF	TGTGCCAGCAGCCCAGACACTGAAGAGACCCAGTACTTC
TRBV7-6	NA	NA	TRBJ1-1	CASSLGLGQNTEAFF	TGTGCCAGCAGCTTGGGGTTGGGGCAGAACACTGAAGCTTTCTTT
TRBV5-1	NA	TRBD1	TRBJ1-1	CASSNPAGGWSTEAFF	TGCGCCAGCAGCAACCCTGCAGGGGGCTGGAGCACTGAAGCTTTCTTT
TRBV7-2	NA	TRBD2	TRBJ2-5	CASSGLAGRQETQYF	TGTGCCAGCAGTGGACTAGCGGGGCGCCAAGAGACCCAGTACTTC
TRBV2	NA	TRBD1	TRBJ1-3	CASSDGQGVGNTIYF	TGTGCCAGCAGTGATGGGCAGGGGGTCGGAAACACCATATATTTT
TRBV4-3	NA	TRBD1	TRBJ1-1	CASSAGQGGRLANTEAFF	TGCGCCAGCAGCGCCGGACAGGGCGGCCGATTGGCGAACACTGAAGCTTTCTTT
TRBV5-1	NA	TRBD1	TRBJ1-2	CASSENTGTEIGYTF	TGCGCCAGCAGCGAAAACACCGGGACAGAGATCGGCTACACCTTC
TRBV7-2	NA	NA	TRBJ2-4	CASSLGQGRQNIQYF	TGTGCCAGCAGCTTAGGGCAGGGGCGTCAAAACATTCAGTACTTC
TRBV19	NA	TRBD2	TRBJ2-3	CASSIAAGGSDTQYF	TGTGCCAGTAGTATCGCAGCGGGAGGATCAGATACGCAGTATTTT
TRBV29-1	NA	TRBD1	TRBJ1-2	CSVVGGLLSYGYTF	TGCAGCGTTGTAGGGGGCCTTCTTTCTTATGGCTACACCTTC
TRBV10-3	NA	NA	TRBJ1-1	CAISESMRGSNTEAFF	TGTGCCATCAGTGAGTCGATGCGGGGTTCGAACACTGAAGCTTTCTTT
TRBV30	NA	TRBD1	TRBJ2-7	CAWSVRDRSYEQYF	TGTGCCTGGAGTGTACGGGACAGATCCTACGAGCAGTACTTC